The clone carrying this T cell receptor beta chain has only a few counts. In the naive CD8 group, cells lacked CD45RO and were positively selected for CCR7, so terminally differentiated effector memory CD45RA+ cells were left out. The protocol was immunoSEQ multiplex PCR, while the TCRdb copy is restricted to in-frame clones and leaves out a portion. The table lists about 2.1 million clones, approximately 94% of them singletons. Germline V CDR1 and CDR2: MNHEY, SVGAGI. V was shortened by 7 bases and J by 1 base, with 13 bases between the two germline ends. The CDR3 is 14 residues long. The sample is drawn from a study of shared clonotypes between healthy human individuals.

The sequence derives from a man between 18 and 35 years old in good health. Some clones in this sample may be carry-over from other donors' samples. Sequencing was done on a sample of naive CD8+ T cells from PBMCs. V usage is TRBV6-5 and J usage is TRBJ1-1; TRBD1 might be the D (5 bases). In DNA form, the CDR3 reads TGTGCCAGCACCACAGGAACGGCGAACACTGAAGCTTTCTTT. Amino acid sequence: CASTTGTANTEAFF.